This T cell receptor (beta chain) appears in the sequencing data of a study of T-cell memory formation after mild COVID-19 (dated by TCRdb to the early 2020s). A note on the overall study: Most TCR sequence clusters were specific to one of the two donors. T-cell clones expanding and contracting after mild COVID-19 in two donors were tracked by longitudinal TCRalpha and TCRbeta repertoire sequencing. The cohort comprised two young, previously healthy adult volunteers, one female and one male.

PBMCs were isolated by Ficoll-Paque density gradient centrifugation. The sample was run on an Illumina NovaSeq 6000. TCRalpha and TCRbeta cDNA libraries were constructed by 5'RACE with constant-segment primers, with sample barcodes and unique molecular identifiers being introduced. RNA was extracted from every sample with Trizol reagent. The libraries were amplified in two PCR steps, and the second step added a second sample barcode and Illumina TruSeq adapters. Sequencing of the libraries was done on an Illumina NovaSeq, producing 2 x 150 bp paired-end reads. The authors' pipeline ran thus. With migec v1.2.7, reads were demultiplexed and then collapsed into UMI-guided consensus sequences. With mixcr v2.1.11, UMI consensuses were aligned to TRA and TRB V and J templates and assembled into clonotypes. A clonotype was counted as expanded or contracted only when both edgeR and NoisET called the clonotype significant, with the noise models trained on biological replicates. edgeR calls used a false discovery rate-adjusted p below 0.01 and a log2 fold-change threshold of 1. PCA with hierarchical clustering of max-normalized trajectories of the 1000 most abundant clonotypes was used as exploratory dynamics analysis. Separately sequenced CD4+ and CD8+ repertoires were used to assign a CD4 or CD8 phenotype to each responding clone. The raw public data were reprocessed by TCRdb itself: fastp quality trimming at Q25, MiXCR clonotype calling, in-frame beta chains only. For every CDR3 protein sequence, its rows merge into one entry that carries the most common genes and DNA. V and J calls and clone size were set by TCRdb, not the authors. This sample is represented by around 470,000 distinct CDR3 sequences; 20% of them were singletons. 7.5% to 10% of the sample is in the top ten clones.

This clonotype has a handful of counts. Its antigen is still unknown. Nothing much larger sits one base from this clone, and base qualities are not available. Overall study outcomes, separate from this receptor: Clones that contracted from day 15 to 85 showed balanced CD4/CD8 phenotypes, whereas a second wave of clones that expanded from day 15 to 37 leaned towards CD4+. Some responding clones were detected in pre-infection memory, which suggested that pre-existing cross-reactive memory T cells had joined the SARS-CoV-2 response. SARS-CoV-2 specificity of the second-wave clones peaking on day 37 was not confirmed. The study included only a couple of mild cases, and larger cohorts that include severe cases with pre-infection samples were judged to be necessary. Contracting CD4+ clones were found mainly in CM and EM memory subsets, while CD8+ clones were enriched in EMRA.

After removal of 6 bases from V and 5 bases from J, the junction retains 4 bases not matched to a gene. Including the terminal cysteine and phenylalanine, the CDR3 comprises 15 residues. The sequence is cut down to CDR3 DNA, 45 bases in frame from base 1. The germline V gene encodes CDR1 LNHDA and CDR2 SQIVND (reference sequence). The V and J segments used are TRBV19 and TRBJ2-1, with 13 bases matching TRBD2. The TCR originated in an adult woman who had mild COVID-19 (a few samples of this study predate the infection). The sample titles of this study are shuffled in the database, so cell type and time point are left out; the donor was told from shared clones. The source material was PBMCs or a T cell subset sorted from them (not recorded which). The CDR3 here reads CASRTSGGLHNEQFF. The DNA sequence reads TGTGCCAGTAGGACTAGCGGGGGGCTACACAATGAGCAGTTCTTC.